This passage covers 14 T cell receptor beta chains from one sample sequenced in a study of CD8 T cells in Susac syndrome. With random hexamers, 0.5 to 1 ug RNA was reverse transcribed. One entry per CDR3 protein, called by TCRdb with MiXCR from the immunoSEQ multiplex PCR reads. The sample has approximately 300,000 distinct CDR3 sequences, around 89% seen once. Sequencing was carried out using CD8+ T cells from PBMCs. Every receptor here comes from a human donor with multiple sclerosis.

V gene TRBV7-9 combines with J gene TRBJ2-2, with D perhaps TRBD1 or TRBD2 (5 bases each). V was cut by 7 bases and J by 3 bases, with 15 bases left in between. From germline, CDR1 is SEHNR and CDR2 FQNEAQ (reference sequence). The CDR3 has 15 amino acids. CDR3 sequence reads: CASTLGEGDTGELFF. The CDR3 DNA sequence: TGTGCCAGCACCTTGGGGGAAGGGGACACCGGGGAGCTGTTTTTT.

The chain uses TRBV20-1 and TRBJ2-2, with no clear D. V shed 1 base and J shed 0 bases, with 9 bases lying between them. This CDR3 contains 15 residues. Germline CDR1 reads DFQATT; CDR2 reads SNEGSKA (reference sequence). For the CDR3, the DNA is TGCAGTGCTAGAGTTGTAGATCCGAACACCGGGGAGCTGTTTTTT. Protein product: CSARVVDPNTGELFF.

The rearrangement joins TRBV5-1 to TRBJ2-7; a weak D match, TRBD2 (6 bases). The CDR3 is made up of 14 amino acids. Germline V gene data show CDR1 as SGHRS and CDR2 as YFSETQ. With 4 bases removed from V and 3 bases from J, the gap between germline ends came to 14 bases. The CDR3 loop reads CASSLEGTLYEQYF. Here the CDR3 DNA reads TGCGCCAGCAGCCTGGAGGGCACTCTCTACGAGCAGTACTTC.

V and J are TRBV12-3 or TRBV12-4 and TRBJ1-3; D gene uncertain. The ends were cut back, 6 bases at V and 0 bases at J, with 9 bases in the middle. This CDR3 comprises 14 residues. DNA for the CDR3: TGTGCCAGCAGCCAGACGAGCTCTGGAAACACCATATATTTT. Translated: CASSQTSSGNTIYF.

The chain combines TRBV15 with TRBJ2-7, with D possibly TRBD2 on 7 matching bases. CDR1 LNHNV and CDR2 YYDKDF come from the germline V gene (reference sequence). The CDR3 runs 15 residues. V shed 3 bases and J shed 7 bases, with 19 bases lying between them. The CDR3 sequence is CATSSPPGGLEEQYF. CDR3 DNA sequence: TGTGCCACCAGCAGTCCTCCGGGGGGCCTTGAAGAGCAGTACTTC.

The V and J genes are TRBV29-1 and TRBJ1-2; D gene uncertain. Germline CDR1 SQVTM, CDR2 ANQGSEA. Trimming pared 2 bases from V and 8 bases from J, leaving 9 bases between. The CDR3 totals 11 residues. CDR3 sequence: CSVESVYGYTF. The CDR3 DNA is TGCAGCGTTGAAAGCGTGTACGGCTACACCTTC.

This clonotype was observed a single time. The chain employs TRBV7-2 and TRBJ1-5; TRBD1 matches 7 bases. Trimming cost V 1 base and J 4 bases; bases outside gene matches: 7. CDR1 is SGHTA, CDR2 FQGNSA, per germline. This CDR3 contains 16 residues. The CDR3 loop is CASSLEPRGANQPQHF. The CDR3 DNA reads TGTGCCAGCAGCTTAGAGCCCAGGGGGGCGAATCAGCCCCAGCATTTT.

The chain is built from TRBV6-2 or TRBV6-3 and TRBJ2-7; 9 bases match TRBD2. CDR1 MNHEY and CDR2 SVGEGT come from the germline V gene. This CDR3 has 14 amino acids. Trimming took 4 bases from V and 6 from J; bases not matched to a gene: 7. CDR3 DNA: TGTGCCAGCAGTTTAGCGGGGGAAACCTCCGAGCAGTACTTC. Protein product: CASSLAGETSEQYF.

V gene TRBV5-6 combines with J gene TRBJ2-1, with D hard to call. The CDR3 contains 18 residues. Trimming removed 0 bases from V and 0 bases from J, with 16 bases in between. The germline V gene has CDR1 SGHDT and CDR2 YYEEEE. The chain's CDR3 is CASSLDTPSDSSYNEQFF. CDR3 nucleotides: TGTGCCAGCAGCTTGGATACCCCCTCTGATAGCTCCTACAATGAGCAGTTCTTC.

The chain joins TRBV15 to TRBJ2-7; a possible D gene is TRBD2 (6 bases). The CDR3 spans 14 residues. Trimming removed 5 bases from V and 2 bases from J, with 13 bases in between. CDR1 is LNHNV and CDR2 is YYDKDF in the germline V gene (reference sequence). The CDR3 here is CATSAGLKTYEQYF. DNA of the CDR3: TGTGCCACCAGCGCTGGACTAAAGACCTACGAGCAGTACTTC.

J is TRBJ1-5 and V is TRBV15; D gene ambiguous. Germline-derived CDR1 and CDR2 are LNHNV and YYDKDF (reference sequence). The V gene lost 3 bases and the J gene lost 0 bases, with 9 bases spanning the gap. The CDR3 is 15 residues long. The CDR3 protein is CATSSLGYSNQPQHF. CDR3 DNA sequence: TGTGCCACCAGCAGCTTAGGGTATAGCAATCAGCCCCAGCATTTT. The full variable domain, its missing parts supplied by reference TRBV15 and TRBJ1-5, is DAMVIQNPRYQVTQFGKPVTLSCSQTLNHNVMYWYQQKSSQAPKLLFHYYDKDFNNEADTPDNFQSRRPNTSFCFLDIRSPGLGDTAMYLCATSSLGYSNQPQHFGDGTRLSIL.

V usage is TRBV29-1 and J usage is TRBJ2-7; D not certain. CDR1 and CDR2 (germline): SQVTM, ANQGSEA. This CDR3 has 11 amino acids. V was pared by 3 bases and J by 0 bases, with 3 bases between. The CDR3 nucleotides read TGCAGCGTTGAGGTCTCCTACGAGCAGTACTTC. The encoded protein is CSVEVSYEQYF.

This chain's CDR3 is CSAREIMEQFF. DNA of the CDR3: TGCAGTGCTAGAGAAATCATGGAGCAGTTCTTC. The gene calls are TRBV20-1 and TRBJ2-1; D remains unclear. The CDR3 runs 11 residues. The germline V and J ends were trimmed by 0 bases and 10 bases, with 7 bases remaining between them. The germline V gene encodes CDR1 DFQATT and CDR2 SNEGSKA (reference sequence).

The gene calls are TRBV29-1 and TRBJ2-2; TRBD2 agrees at 11 bases. The CDR3 spans 15 residues. Per germline, CDR1 SQVTM and CDR2 ANQGSEA. V lost 5 bases to trimming and J lost 3 bases; unmatched junction nucleotides: 5. For the CDR3, the DNA is TGCAGCGTTCGTCTAGCGGGAGGAGACACCGGGGAGCTGTTTTTT. This translates into CSVRLAGGDTGELFF.